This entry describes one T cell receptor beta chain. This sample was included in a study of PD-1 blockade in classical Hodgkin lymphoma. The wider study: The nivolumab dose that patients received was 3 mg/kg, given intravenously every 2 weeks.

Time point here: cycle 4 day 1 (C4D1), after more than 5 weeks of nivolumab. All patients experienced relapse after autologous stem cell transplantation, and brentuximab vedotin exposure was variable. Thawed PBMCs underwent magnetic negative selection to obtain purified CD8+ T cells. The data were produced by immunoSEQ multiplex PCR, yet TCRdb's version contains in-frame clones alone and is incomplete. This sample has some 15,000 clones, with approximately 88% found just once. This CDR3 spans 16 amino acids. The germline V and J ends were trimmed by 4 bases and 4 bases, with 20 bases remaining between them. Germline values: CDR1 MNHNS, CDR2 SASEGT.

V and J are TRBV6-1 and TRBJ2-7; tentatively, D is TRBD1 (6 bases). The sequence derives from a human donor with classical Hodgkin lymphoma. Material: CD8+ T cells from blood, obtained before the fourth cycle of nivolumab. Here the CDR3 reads CASSGVTTGHGYEQYF. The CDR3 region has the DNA TGTGCCAGCAGTGGAGTAACCACGGGACATGGATACGAGCAGTACTTC.